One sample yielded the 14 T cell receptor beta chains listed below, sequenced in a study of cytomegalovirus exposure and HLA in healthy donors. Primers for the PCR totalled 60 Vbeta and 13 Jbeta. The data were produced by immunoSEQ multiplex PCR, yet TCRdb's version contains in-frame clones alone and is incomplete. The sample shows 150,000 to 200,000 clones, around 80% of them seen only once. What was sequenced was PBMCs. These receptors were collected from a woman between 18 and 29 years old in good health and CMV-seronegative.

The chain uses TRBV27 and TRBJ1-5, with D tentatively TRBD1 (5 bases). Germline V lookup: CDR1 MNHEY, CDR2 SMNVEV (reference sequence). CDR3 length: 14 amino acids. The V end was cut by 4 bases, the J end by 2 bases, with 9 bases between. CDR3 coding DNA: TGTGCCAGCAGTTGGGGGGAGGGCAATCAGCCCCAGCATTTT. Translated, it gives CASSWGEGNQPQHF.

The CDR3 DNA reads as TGTGCCAGTAGTACCGGGGACAGGCCCTCCTACGAGCAGTACTTC. It is translated as CASSTGDRPSYEQYF. The chain employs TRBV19 and TRBJ2-7; 8 bases match TRBD1. CDR1 is LNHDA and CDR2 is SQIVND in the germline V gene (reference sequence). The V segment lost 4 bases and the J segment 0 bases; nucleotides outside the gene matches: 5. The CDR3 is 15 amino acids.

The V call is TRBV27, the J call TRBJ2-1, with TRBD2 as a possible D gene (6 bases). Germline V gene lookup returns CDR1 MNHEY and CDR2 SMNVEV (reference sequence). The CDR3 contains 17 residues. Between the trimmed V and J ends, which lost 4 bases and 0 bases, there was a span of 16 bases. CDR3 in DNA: TGTGCCAGCAGTTCCACGGGACTCCGGAGCTCCTACAATGAGCAGTTCTTC. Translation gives CASSSTGLRSSYNEQFF.

The CDR3 sequence is CASSFWEQAVKGGELFF. CDR3 DNA: TGCGCCAGCAGCTTTTGGGAACAGGCTGTTAAGGGCGGGGAGCTGTTTTTT. This chain uses TRBV5-1 with TRBJ2-2; a weak D match, TRBD1 (5 bases). Trimming shortened V by 2 bases and J by 7 bases, and 21 bases separated the two germline ends. The CDR3 runs 17 residues. CDR1 SGHRS and CDR2 YFSETQ come from the germline V gene.

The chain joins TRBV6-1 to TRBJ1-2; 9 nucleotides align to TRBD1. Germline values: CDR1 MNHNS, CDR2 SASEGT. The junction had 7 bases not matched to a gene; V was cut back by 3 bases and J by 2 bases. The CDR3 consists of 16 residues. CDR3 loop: CASSDYSGQGNYGYTF. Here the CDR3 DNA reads TGTGCCAGCAGTGATTATTCCGGACAGGGGAACTATGGCTACACCTTC.

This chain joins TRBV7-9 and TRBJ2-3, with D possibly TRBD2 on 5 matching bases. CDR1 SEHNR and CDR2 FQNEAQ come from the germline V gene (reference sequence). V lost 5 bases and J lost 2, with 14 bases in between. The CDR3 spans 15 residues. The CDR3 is CASSGERSYTDTQYF. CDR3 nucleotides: TGTGCCAGCAGCGGTGAGCGGAGCTACACAGATACGCAGTATTTT.

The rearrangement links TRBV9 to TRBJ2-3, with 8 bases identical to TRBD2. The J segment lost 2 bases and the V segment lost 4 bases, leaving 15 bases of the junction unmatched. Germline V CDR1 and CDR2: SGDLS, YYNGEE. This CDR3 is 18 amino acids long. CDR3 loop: CASSPKPGLAKYTDTQYF. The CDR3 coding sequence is TGTGCCAGCAGCCCCAAACCCGGACTAGCCAAATACACAGATACGCAGTATTTT.

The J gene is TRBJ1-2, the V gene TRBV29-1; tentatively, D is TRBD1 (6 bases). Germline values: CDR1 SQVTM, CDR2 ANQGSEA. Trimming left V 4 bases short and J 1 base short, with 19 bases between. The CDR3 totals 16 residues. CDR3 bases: TGCAGCGTTGTCCCGAGGGCAGGGGTAAATAACTATGGCTACACCTTC. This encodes CSVVPRAGVNNYGYTF.

The CDR3 here is CASSSFAGSYNEQFF. The CDR3 coding sequence is TGCGCCAGCAGCTCGTTCGCGGGCTCCTACAATGAGCAGTTCTTC. The J gene is TRBJ2-1, the V gene TRBV5-1; D might be TRBD2 (5 bases). Germline V lookup: CDR1 SGHRS, CDR2 YFSETQ. Trimming shortened V by 3 bases and J by 0 bases, and 10 bases separated the two germline ends. The CDR3 spans 15 residues. The full variable domain, with the rest looked up from reference TRBV5-1 and TRBJ2-1, is KAGVTQTPRYLIKTRGQQVTLSCSPISGHRSVSWYQQTPGQGLQFLFEYFSETQRNKGNFPGRFSGRQFSNSRSEMNVSTLELGDSALYLCASSSFAGSYNEQFFGPGTRLTVL.

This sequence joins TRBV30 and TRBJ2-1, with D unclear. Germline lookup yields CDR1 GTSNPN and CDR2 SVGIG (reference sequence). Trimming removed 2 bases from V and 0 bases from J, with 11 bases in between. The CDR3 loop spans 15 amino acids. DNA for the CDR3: TGTGCCTGGAGTCGACACCGAAGCTCCTACAATGAGCAGTTCTTC. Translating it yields CAWSRHRSSYNEQFF.

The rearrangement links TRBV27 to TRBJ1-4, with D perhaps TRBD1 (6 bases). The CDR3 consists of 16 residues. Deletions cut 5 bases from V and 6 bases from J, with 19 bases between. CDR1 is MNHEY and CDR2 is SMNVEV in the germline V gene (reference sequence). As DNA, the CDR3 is TGTGCCAGCAGTCCAATCACAGGGCGCCAGGATGAAAAACTGTTTTTT. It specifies CASSPITGRQDEKLFF.

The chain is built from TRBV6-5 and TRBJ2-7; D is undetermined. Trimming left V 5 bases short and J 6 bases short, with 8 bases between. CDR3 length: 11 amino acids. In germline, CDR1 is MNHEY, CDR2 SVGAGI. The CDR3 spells CASSVAVEQYF. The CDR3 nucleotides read TGTGCCAGCAGTGTAGCTGTCGAGCAGTACTTC.

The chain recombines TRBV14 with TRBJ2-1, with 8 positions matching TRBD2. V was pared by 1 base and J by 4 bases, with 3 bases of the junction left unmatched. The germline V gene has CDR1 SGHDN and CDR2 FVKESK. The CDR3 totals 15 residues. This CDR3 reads CASSQGLAWYNEQFF. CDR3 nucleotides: TGTGCCAGCAGCCAAGGACTAGCGTGGTACAATGAGCAGTTCTTC.

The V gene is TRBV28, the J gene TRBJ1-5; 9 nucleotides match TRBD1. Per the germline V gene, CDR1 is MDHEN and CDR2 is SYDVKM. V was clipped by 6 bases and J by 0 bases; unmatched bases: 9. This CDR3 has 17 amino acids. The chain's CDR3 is CASSRDRVVYSNQPQHF. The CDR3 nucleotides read TGTGCCAGCAGCCGGGACAGGGTAGTATATAGCAATCAGCCCCAGCATTTT.